This T cell receptor (beta chain) was identified in a study of OX40 agonist ivuxolimab in advanced cancers. Looking at the study overall: The patients got ivuxolimab, which is an agonistic anti-OX40 (CD134) antibody. Mean age approximately 59 years, range roughly 23 to 79; about 81% male. People who had prior anti-PD-1, anti-PD-L1 or anti-CTLA-4 therapy could take part, and roughly 44% had some.

CDR1 and CDR2 from the germline V gene are SGHDT and YYEEEE. CDR3 length: 13 amino acids. The V end was cut by 1 base, the J end by 10 bases, with 12 bases between. Produced via immunoSEQ multiplex PCR; TCRdb's table is partial and in-frame only. The sample has over 75,000 clones, 90% seen once. This chain joins TRBV5-6 and TRBJ2-1; a possible D gene is TRBD2 (5 bases). Source: CD4+ or CD8+ T cells sorted from blood, taken in a trial of the OX40 agonist ivuxolimab. The clonotype was recovered from an adult with an advanced solid tumor such as melanoma, head and neck, liver or kidney cancer. The CDR3 is CASSLRTSGEQFF. CDR3 sequence (DNA): TGTGCCAGCAGCTTGAGGACTTCGGGGGAGCAGTTCTTC. Supplemented by reference TRBV5-6 and TRBJ2-1, the full variable domain reads DAGVTQSPTHLIKTRGQQVTLRCSPKSGHDTVSWYQQALGQGPQFIFQYYEEEERQRGNFPDRFSGHQFPNYSSELNVNALLLGDSALYLCASSLRTSGEQFFGPGTRLTVL.